The next 28 T cell receptor beta chains were all read from a single sample in a study of metastatic and nonmetastatic thyroid tumors. TCRdb re-called clones via MiXCR from the PCR reads. The table has 60,000 to 75,000 clones, 4% to 4.5% seen once. No treatment of any kind had been given to any patient before thyroid surgery. Sequencing input: blood. These receptors all come from a female donor with papillary thyroid cancer or a benign thyroid nodule (not recorded which). Some clones in this sample may be carry-over from other donors' samples.

At least ten counts were recorded for this clone. The V gene is TRBV20-1, the J gene TRBJ2-3; TRBD2 matches at 7 bases. This CDR3 comprises 17 residues. V trimming: 0 bases; J trimming: 0 bases; junction bases outside the gene matches: 9. Germline V gene lookup returns CDR1 DFQATT and CDR2 SNEGSKA (reference sequence). Here the CDR3 reads CSARDPLGTTSTDTQYF. In DNA form, the CDR3 reads TGCAGTGCTAGAGATCCACTAGGGACTACTAGCACAGATACGCAGTATTTT.

This clone was counted a few times. Germline is not matched at one junction end, which may reflect a read error. This chain joins TRBV24-1 and TRBJ2-7, with D maybe TRBD2 (5 bases). The germline V gene encodes CDR1 KGHDR and CDR2 SFDVKD. The CDR3 has 15 residues. The CDR3 bases are TGTGACACCAGTGACCCTAGCACGGGGTCCTACGAGCAGTACTTC. Its translation: CDTSDPSTGSYEQYF.

This clone was counted only a few times. Possible read error: a much larger clone is one base away. V is TRBV20-1 and J is TRBJ2-5, with 9 bases fitting TRBD2. The CDR3 is 17 amino acids. The V gene end was trimmed by 2 bases and the J gene end by 5 bases; junction bases not matched to a gene: 15. CDR1 and CDR2 from the germline V gene are DFQATT and SNEGSKA (reference sequence). This chain's CDR3 is CSARSHLAGERLETQYF. CDR3 DNA sequence: TGCAGTGCTAGAAGCCATTTAGCGGGAGAACGGTTGGAGACCCAGTACTTC.

DNA of the CDR3: TGTGCCAGCAGCTTAACCGGGGACTACAATGAGCAGTTCTTC. Translation: CASSLTGDYNEQFF. This sequence joins TRBV7-3 and TRBJ2-1, with a tentative D call TRBD2 (5 bases). The CDR3 consists of 14 residues. CDR1 is SGHTA, CDR2 FQGTGA, per germline. V lost 0 bases, J lost 3 bases, and 6 bases lay in between.

This clone was detected ten times or more. This chain links TRBV27 with TRBJ1-1; D perhaps matches TRBD1 (6 bases). The V and J ends lost 2 bases and 4 bases respectively, with 17 bases between them. Germline assignment: CDR1 MNHEY and CDR2 SMNVEV (reference sequence). This CDR3 comprises 16 residues. Here the CDR3 DNA reads TGTGCCAGCAGTTTACGGTTCGGAGGGGGGGGCACTGAAGCTTTCTTT. Its protein product is CASSLRFGGGGTEAFF.

This clone was seen many times. The chain employs TRBV7-3 and TRBJ2-2; TRBD2 matches 7 bases. This CDR3 has 17 residues. The V gene's germline CDR1 is SGHTA and CDR2 FQGTGA. Germline trimming cut 1 base from V and 1 base from J; bases unmatched to any gene: 6. The CDR3 reads CASSLKSSGVNTGELFF. The CDR3 bases are TGTGCCAGCAGCTTAAAATCTAGCGGAGTGAACACCGGGGAGCTGTTTTTT.

CDR3 nucleotide sequence: TGTGCCAGCAGCCCCTTCGCGTGGTGGAATGAGCAGTTCTTC. It translates to CASSPFAWWNEQFF. The chain uses TRBV7-8 and TRBJ2-1; D gene unclear. Per germline, CDR1 SGHVS and CDR2 FQNEAQ. The CDR3 contains 14 residues. V was shortened by 5 bases and J by 7 bases, with 15 bases between the two germline ends. Full variable domain (rest looked up from reference TRBV7-8 and TRBJ2-1): GAGVSQSPRYKVAKRGQDVALRCDPISGHVSLFWYQQALGQGPEFLTYFQNEAQLDKSGLPSDRFFAERPEGSVSTLKIQRTQQEDSAVYLCASSPFAWWNEQFFGPGTRLTVL.

The sample holds many counts of this clone. The chain is built from TRBV7-2 and TRBJ2-1, with TRBD2 identical over 8 bases. The CDR3 consists of 15 residues. In germline, CDR1 is SGHTA, CDR2 FQGNSA. Unmatched junction bases numbered 11, after V lost 6 bases and J lost 7 bases. For the CDR3, the DNA is TGTGCCAGCAGATCAGTACGGGAGGGTACGAATGAGCAGTTCTTC. It is translated as CASRSVREGTNEQFF.

This clone was seen more than once but under ten times. The chain couples TRBV7-2 to TRBJ2-7; either TRBD1 or TRBD2 may fit D (6 bases each). V was pared by 7 bases and J by 1 base, with 17 bases between. The CDR3 consists of 15 residues. Looked up from germline, CDR1 is SGHTA and CDR2 is FQGNSA. The CDR3 here is CASKRGASDSYEQYF. The CDR3 nucleotides read TGTGCCAGCAAGAGGGGGGCTAGCGATTCCTACGAGCAGTACTTC.

This clone was observed a few times. The chain recombines TRBV27 with TRBJ1-5, with 7 bases identical to TRBD1. Trimming removed 6 bases from V and 5 bases from J; junction bases left unmatched: 10. Germline V CDR1 and CDR2: MNHEY, SMNVEV (reference sequence). This CDR3 contains 15 residues. CDR3 sequence: CASSRADRAHQPQHF. The CDR3 DNA is TGTGCCAGCAGCCGGGCCGACAGGGCCCATCAGCCCCAGCATTTT.

The rearrangement links TRBV18 to TRBJ2-7; 9 bases align to TRBD1. Per germline, CDR1 KGHSH and CDR2 LQKENI. V trimming: 3 bases; J trimming: 6 bases; junction bases outside the gene matches: 9. The CDR3 has 15 residues. CDR3 loop: CASSPRDRERVEQYF. The CDR3 DNA reads TGTGCCAGCTCACCTCGGGACAGGGAGCGGGTCGAGCAGTACTTC.

This clone was observed at least ten times. The rearrangement joins TRBV7-9 to TRBJ2-7, with a tentative D call TRBD2 (6 bases). The CDR3 extends over 16 amino acids. Per germline, CDR1 SEHNR and CDR2 FQNEAQ (reference sequence). V lost 4 bases, J lost 7 bases, and 23 bases lay in between. As DNA, the CDR3 is TGTGCCAGCAGCTCGGGTAGCGGTTATGCTACGGAAGAGCAGTACTTC. Translated: CASSSGSGYATEEQYF.

V and J are TRBV7-2 and TRBJ2-2; TRBD2 matches at 7 bases. Germline CDR1 reads SGHTA; CDR2 reads FQGNSA. The CDR3 extends over 15 amino acids. Trimming took 1 base from V and 4 from J; bases not matched to a gene: 3. The CDR3 loop reads CASSLGLAVTGELFF. The CDR3 DNA reads as TGTGCCAGCAGCTTAGGACTAGCCGTCACCGGGGAGCTGTTTTTT.

This clone was observed a few times. The rearrangement joins TRBV19 to TRBJ1-1, with D possibly matching TRBD1 (6 bases). The length of the CDR3 is 15 residues. Trimming stripped 3 bases from V and 0 bases from J, with 11 bases between. Germline CDR1 and CDR2: LNHDA and SQIVND (reference sequence). CDR3 sequence reads: CASSIRGELNTEAFF. The CDR3 coding sequence is TGTGCCAGTAGTATTAGGGGGGAATTGAACACTGAAGCTTTCTTT.

There are many counts of this clone. DNA of the CDR3: TGTGCCAGCTCACCGACCGACAGGTCCGGAAACACCATATATTTT. This codes for CASSPTDRSGNTIYF. The genes are TRBV18 and TRBJ1-3; weak D call: TRBD1 (6 bases). CDR3 length: 15 amino acids. V was shortened by 3 bases and J by 4 bases, with 13 bases between the two germline ends. The germline V gene encodes CDR1 KGHSH and CDR2 LQKENI.

At least ten counts were recorded for this clone. The genes are TRBV2 and TRBJ2-2; D might be TRBD1 or TRBD2, each matching 5 bases. CDR1 and CDR2 (germline): SNHLY, FYNNEI. V lost 2 bases and J lost 6, with 7 bases in between. The CDR3 consists of 13 residues. The DNA for the CDR3 is TGTGCCAGCAGTGAATGGGGGTCCGGGGAGCTGTTTTTT. Its translation: CASSEWGSGELFF.

This clone was observed a handful of times. This sequence joins TRBV12-3 or TRBV12-4 and TRBJ1-6, with 7 positions matching TRBD1. Trimming cost V 5 bases and J 9 bases; bases outside gene matches: 7. This CDR3 contains 14 residues. CDR3 sequence (DNA): TGTGCCAGCAGTAGCGGACAGGCTCGTTCACCCCTCCACTTT. The encoded protein is CASSSGQARSPLHF.

This clone has ten or more counts. This chain's CDR3 is CASKRGTEQQYF. CDR3 DNA: TGTGCCAGCAAGCGGGGCACCGAGCAGCAGTACTTC. The chain links TRBV27 to TRBJ2-7, with TRBD2 identical over 7 bases. Germline-derived CDR1 and CDR2 are MNHEY and SMNVEV (reference sequence). V lost 7 bases and J lost 8; bases outside the gene matches: 8. The CDR3 loop spans 12 amino acids.

This clone was recorded at least ten times. V gene TRBV3-1 combines with J gene TRBJ2-7; D unresolved. Germline lookup yields CDR1 LGHDT and CDR2 YNNKEL (reference sequence). The V end was cut by 4 bases, the J end by 0 bases, with 7 bases between. CDR3 size: 13 residues. CDR3 region: CASSRSPSYEQYF. The DNA for the CDR3 is TGTGCCAGCAGCCGAAGCCCCTCCTACGAGCAGTACTTC.

This clone came up many times. The chain is built from TRBV20-1 and TRBJ2-1; tentative D call: TRBD2 (7 bases). The V end lost 4 bases, the J end lost 5 bases, and 15 bases lay between the germline ends. Germline CDR1 is DFQATT and CDR2 is SNEGSKA (reference sequence). The CDR3 is 14 residues long. The CDR3 sequence: CSAIRGAGDNEQFF. The CDR3 coding sequence is TGCAGTGCTATTCGGGGGGCCGGTGACAATGAGCAGTTCTTC.

The chain links TRBV6-1 to TRBJ1-2; D possibly corresponds to TRBD1 (5 bases). The CDR3 covers 14 residues. The germline V gene has CDR1 MNHNS and CDR2 SASEGT. The V gene lost 9 bases and the J gene lost 2 bases, with 16 bases spanning the gap. Here the CDR3 reads CASLKRDGNYGYTF. For the CDR3, the DNA is TGTGCCAGTCTCAAACGGGACGGCAACTATGGCTACACCTTC.

This clone showed up many times. This sample also contains other DNA sequences that code for the same CDR3. The chain joins TRBV6-2 or TRBV6-3 to TRBJ2-7, with 8 positions matching TRBD1. V lost 1 base and J lost 3; bases outside the gene matches: 11. Germline CDR1 MNHEY, CDR2 SVGEGT. This CDR3 region has 17 residues. The CDR3 spells CASSYFLRRTGSYEQYF. In nucleotides, the CDR3 is TGTGCCAGCAGTTACTTTCTTCGCCGGACAGGGAGCTACGAGCAGTACTTC.

This clone was observed at least ten times. J is TRBJ2-2 and V is TRBV11-1, with D possibly TRBD1 on 6 matching bases. Germline CDR1 reads SGHAT; CDR2 reads FQDESV (reference sequence). There are 15 residues in the CDR3. Trimming pared 4 bases from V and 3 bases from J, leaving 12 bases between. DNA for the CDR3: TGTGCCAGCAGCTCCAGGGGTCGGGACACCGGGGAGCTGTTTTTT. Protein: CASSSRGRDTGELFF.

As for this clone: Its ends do not fully match the called genes, so a read error is possible. The chain combines TRBV30 with TRBJ1-1; D is possibly TRBD1 (6 bases). From germline, CDR1 is GTSNPN and CDR2 SVGIG (reference sequence). The CDR3 is 14 amino acids. The CDR3 nucleotides are TGTGCCTGGAACATGGGACAAATAAACACTGAAGTTTTCTTT. Translation gives CAWNMGQINTEVFF.

This clone was recorded many times. The chain is built from TRBV6-1 and TRBJ2-6; D may be TRBD2 (6 bases). CDR1 MNHNS and CDR2 SASEGT come from the germline V gene. Between the trimmed V and J ends, which lost 7 bases and 4 bases, there was a span of 17 bases. The CDR3 extends over 16 amino acids. As DNA, the CDR3 is TGTGCCAGCATGGAGGGGTGGGTATACGGGGCCAACGTCCTGACTTTC. This codes for CASMEGWVYGANVLTF.

This clone was observed at least ten times. V and J are TRBV7-9 and TRBJ1-1; possible D gene TRBD1, 5 bases. The V gene's germline CDR1 is SEHNR and CDR2 FQNEAQ (reference sequence). This CDR3 is built from 19 residues. Trimming removed 1 base from V and 0 bases from J, with 21 bases in between. CDR3 DNA: TGTGCCAGCAGCTTAGTAGCGAGACAGTCCAAGTTGTTGAACACTGAAGCTTTCTTT. Its protein is CASSLVARQSKLLNTEAFF.

This clone was counted ten times or more. The J gene is TRBJ2-3, the V gene TRBV7-9, with 7 bases lining up with TRBD2. V lost 5 bases to trimming and J lost 1 base; unmatched junction nucleotides: 12. The CDR3 sequence is 17 residues long. Germline CDR1 SEHNR, CDR2 FQNEAQ (reference sequence). The CDR3 bases are TGTGCCAGCAGCCGACGTTCCGCGGGAGCGGGCACAGATACGCAGTATTTT. Its protein is CASSRRSAGAGTDTQYF.

This clone was counted only a few times. A read error may account for a junction end that differs from germline. This chain uses TRBV7-9 with TRBJ2-3; 12 nucleotides line up with TRBD2. Germline CDR1 and CDR2: SEHNR and FQNEAQ (reference sequence). CDR3 length equals 19 residues. The CDR3 is CAISLVEGLAGFGGDTQYF. Here the CDR3 DNA reads TGTGCCATCAGCTTAGTCGAGGGACTAGCGGGTTTCGGGGGAGATACGCAGTATTTT.